The following is a T cell receptor (beta chain) sequence with its context. The source of the sample is a study of control samples from healthy donors and cancer patients. The assay was immunoSEQ multiplex PCR, and TCRdb's table has in-frame clones only and misses some. The sample lists 90,000 to 100,000 clones, about 80% occurring once. The receptor was derived from a woman aged 30 to 39 in good health. Sequenced input: blood.

The CDR3 DNA reads TGTGCCAGCAGCAAGGGATACCCCACAGATACGCAGTATTTT. Protein: CASSKGYPTDTQYF. The gene calls are TRBV7-9 and TRBJ2-3; D ambiguous. This CDR3 comprises 14 residues. With 5 bases removed from V and 2 bases from J, the gap between germline ends came to 11 bases. Germline CDR1 SEHNR, CDR2 FQNEAQ (reference sequence).